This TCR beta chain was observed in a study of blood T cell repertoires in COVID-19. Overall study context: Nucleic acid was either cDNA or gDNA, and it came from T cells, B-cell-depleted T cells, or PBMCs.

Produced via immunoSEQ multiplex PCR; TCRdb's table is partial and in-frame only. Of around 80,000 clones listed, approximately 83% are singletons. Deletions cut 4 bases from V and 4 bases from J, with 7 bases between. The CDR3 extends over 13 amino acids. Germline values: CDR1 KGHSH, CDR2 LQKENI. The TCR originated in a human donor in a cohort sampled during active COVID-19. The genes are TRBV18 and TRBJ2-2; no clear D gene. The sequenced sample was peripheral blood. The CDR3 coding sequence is TGTGCCAGCTCACTACGAGGCACCGGGGAGCTGTTTTTT. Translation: CASSLRGTGELFF.